Below, 8 T cell receptor beta chains from the same sample are listed, as sequenced in a study of post-analysis software for immune sequencing data. General study findings and limits: Four to six TRBV segments were more frequent in patients than controls; TRBV5-6, TRBV5-1 and TRBV20-1 belonged to this group.

cDNA libraries of TCR beta carried unique molecular identifiers. TCRdb re-called the PCR reads with MiXCR, one entry per CDR3 protein. The sample consists of approximately 690,000 distinct CDR3 sequences, 59% of them appearing once. Antigen specificity for these receptors is unknown. The sample consisted of blood. These receptors all come from a girl aged 2-10 years with multiple sclerosis.

CDR3 DNA sequence: TGTGCCAGCAGCACACTAGCTTTGGGTTGGGATGAGCAGTTCTTC. Translation gives CASSTLALGWDEQFF. The chain employs TRBV6-1 and TRBJ2-1, with TRBD2 as a possible D gene (6 bases). V lost 6 bases, J lost 8 bases, and 20 bases lay in between. CDR1 and CDR2 (germline): MNHNS, SASEGT. The CDR3 consists of 15 residues.

The chain has TRBV9 and TRBJ2-2, with D uncertain. The germline V gene has CDR1 SGDLS and CDR2 YYNGEE. The CDR3 spans 12 residues. The V and J ends lost 7 bases and 1 base respectively, with 5 bases between them. CDR3 protein: CASGENTGELFF. In nucleotides, the CDR3 is TGTGCCAGCGGGGAGAACACCGGGGAGCTGTTTTTT.

The chain links TRBV25-1 to TRBJ2-1; D may be TRBD2 (6 bases). V shed 6 bases and J shed 9 bases, with 9 bases lying between them. This CDR3 has 11 residues. Germline loops: CDR1 MGHDK, CDR2 SYGVNS. The CDR3 sequence is CASSRGIEQFF. The CDR3 DNA reads TGTGCCAGCAGCCGGGGGATTGAGCAGTTCTTC.

Only a few counts were recorded for this clonotype. V and J are TRBV6-6 and TRBJ1-2; the D is unclear. Germline CDR1 MNHNY, CDR2 SVGAGI (reference sequence). V was trimmed by 6 bases and J by 7 bases, leaving 12 bases between them. The CDR3 has 12 amino acids. The CDR3 spells CASSSQKGGYTF. CDR3 DNA sequence: TGTGCCAGCAGCTCTCAAAAGGGTGGCTACACCTTC.

The J gene is TRBJ2-7, the V gene TRBV14, with D perhaps TRBD1 or TRBD2 (5 bases each). V lost 0 bases and J lost 6, with 27 bases in between. The V gene's germline CDR1 is SGHDN and CDR2 FVKESK. There are 19 residues in the CDR3. The CDR3 spells CASSQDRIPGALGFGEQYF. The CDR3 nucleotides read TGTGCCAGCAGCCAAGATAGAATACCCGGGGCCTTGGGTTTCGGCGAGCAGTACTTC.

The chain combines TRBV7-9 with TRBJ2-1; D call uncertain. The CDR3 contains 15 residues. Germline V CDR1 and CDR2: SEHNR, FQNEAQ (reference sequence). Trimming pared 1 base from V and 12 bases from J, leaving 19 bases between. CDR3 in DNA: TGTGCCAGCAGCTTAGGTGGGTCTCAGGCCTGGGGGCAGTTCTTC. Its translation is CASSLGGSQAWGQFF.

The chain links TRBV29-1 to TRBJ1-2; unclear D gene. Germline loops: CDR1 SQVTM, CDR2 ANQGSEA. The ends were cut back, 3 bases at V and 1 base at J, with 12 bases in the middle. The CDR3 is 14 amino acids. CDR3 residues: CSVDNGAVNYGYTF. DNA for the CDR3: TGCAGCGTTGATAATGGCGCGGTTAACTATGGCTACACCTTC.

The genes are TRBV29-1 and TRBJ1-1; 7 positions agree with TRBD1. This CDR3 has 15 amino acids. The J segment lost 5 bases and the V segment lost 6 bases, leaving 15 bases of the junction unmatched. CDR1 is SQVTM, CDR2 ANQGSEA, per germline. The CDR3 bases are TGCAGCGTCTCCCTAACACCAGGGGGACGGACTGAAGCTTTCTTT. Its protein product is CSVSLTPGGRTEAFF.